What follows is one TCR beta chain and its context. This receptor's antigen is unknown. Base qualities are not at hand, and no much larger clone is one base apart. The CDR3 regions of human TCRbeta chains were analyzed by immunosequencing. Per the original workflow: TCRs in the repertoires were matched against a reference library of SARS-CoV-2-specific TCRs that had been generated with the MIRA antigen-specificity platform. Breadth meant the fraction of unique TCRs that were SARS-CoV-2-associated, whereas depth meant the fraction of total T cells that were SARS-CoV-2-associated. Each spike-specific TCR was assigned to its reactive spike region and to a CD4 or CD8 class using the MIRA data. Log10-transformed breadth and depth values were compared by one-way ANOVA with Sidak's multiple comparisons tests. The table comes from immuneACCESS by way of TCRdb, which keeps in-frame sequences with V and J called. Part of the clones is missing from these tables; in studies checked, under half for an unresolved V gene and the rest for unknown reasons. V and J calls plus clone size are reproduced from that table; the DNA served to infer D and trimming. Here the sample has 130,000 or so clones; 90% occur a single time. The top ten hold 7.2% of the sample.

In light of the paper, this sample's time point label describes: baseline before first vaccination. Vaccinee samples came from UK trials COV001 and COV002, including a single-blind randomized controlled phase 2/3 trial of AZD1222 (ChAdOx1 nCoV-19) in healthy adults. For TCRbeta chain sequencing, PBMC samples from trial participants were taken at day 0 and at day 28 after the second dose. The data stem from a study of T cell responses to AZD1222 COVID-19 vaccine (dated by TCRdb to 2020 to 2022). With respect to the entire study: AZD1222 recipients with second doses at about 4 weeks or about 12 weeks were pooled, because spike-specific TCR depth and breadth did not differ between schedules. Trial participants were enrolled by age into subgroups of 18-55, 56-69 and 70-plus years, and around 150, 29 and 61 TCR-sequenced participants, respectively, were included in these subgroups. A total of 230 to 250 trial participants underwent TCR sequencing, of whom approximately 210 received two doses of AZD1222 and around 25 received two doses of the MenACWY control vaccine.

V loses 0 bases at its end and J loses 7 bases; junction bases beyond the gene matches: 0. From cysteine to phenylalanine, the CDR3 is 13 amino acids long. Only CDR3 DNA remains: 39 bases, in frame from the first base. The germline V gene (reference sequence) sets CDR1 to SEHNR and CDR2 to FQNEAQ. The paper as a whole reports these results and caveats: Reportedly, close to half of the unique spike-specific TCRs recognized epitopes lying outside the regions that are mutated in the B.1.351 and B.1.1.7 variants. Conclusions about previously exposed vaccinees were limited because only six or seven AZD1222 recipients were SARS-CoV-2 seropositive at baseline. The 56-69-year group was small, and its depth increase did not reach significance, likely because of low power. Participants were mostly white British, with more females than males. The authors suggested clonal diversity may have been underestimated. Spike-specific TCR breadth and depth rose significantly after two AZD1222 doses compared with day 0 and with MenACWY recipients. The whole spike protein was spanned by vaccine-associated CD4 TCRs, and dominant responses were seen in regions 160-218 and 743-854. No day 14 peak-response samples were available, so repertoires were characterized only after the peak T cell response.

The rearrangement joined TRBV7-9 to TRBJ2-4; 7 bases in the middle match TRBD2. The starting material was peripheral blood, obtained on day 0 of AZD1222 vaccination. The sequence was collected from an adult in good health. The DNA reads as follows: TGTGCCAGCAGCTTAGCGGGGGGGAACATTCAGTACTTC. This gives the protein CASSLAGGNIQYF.